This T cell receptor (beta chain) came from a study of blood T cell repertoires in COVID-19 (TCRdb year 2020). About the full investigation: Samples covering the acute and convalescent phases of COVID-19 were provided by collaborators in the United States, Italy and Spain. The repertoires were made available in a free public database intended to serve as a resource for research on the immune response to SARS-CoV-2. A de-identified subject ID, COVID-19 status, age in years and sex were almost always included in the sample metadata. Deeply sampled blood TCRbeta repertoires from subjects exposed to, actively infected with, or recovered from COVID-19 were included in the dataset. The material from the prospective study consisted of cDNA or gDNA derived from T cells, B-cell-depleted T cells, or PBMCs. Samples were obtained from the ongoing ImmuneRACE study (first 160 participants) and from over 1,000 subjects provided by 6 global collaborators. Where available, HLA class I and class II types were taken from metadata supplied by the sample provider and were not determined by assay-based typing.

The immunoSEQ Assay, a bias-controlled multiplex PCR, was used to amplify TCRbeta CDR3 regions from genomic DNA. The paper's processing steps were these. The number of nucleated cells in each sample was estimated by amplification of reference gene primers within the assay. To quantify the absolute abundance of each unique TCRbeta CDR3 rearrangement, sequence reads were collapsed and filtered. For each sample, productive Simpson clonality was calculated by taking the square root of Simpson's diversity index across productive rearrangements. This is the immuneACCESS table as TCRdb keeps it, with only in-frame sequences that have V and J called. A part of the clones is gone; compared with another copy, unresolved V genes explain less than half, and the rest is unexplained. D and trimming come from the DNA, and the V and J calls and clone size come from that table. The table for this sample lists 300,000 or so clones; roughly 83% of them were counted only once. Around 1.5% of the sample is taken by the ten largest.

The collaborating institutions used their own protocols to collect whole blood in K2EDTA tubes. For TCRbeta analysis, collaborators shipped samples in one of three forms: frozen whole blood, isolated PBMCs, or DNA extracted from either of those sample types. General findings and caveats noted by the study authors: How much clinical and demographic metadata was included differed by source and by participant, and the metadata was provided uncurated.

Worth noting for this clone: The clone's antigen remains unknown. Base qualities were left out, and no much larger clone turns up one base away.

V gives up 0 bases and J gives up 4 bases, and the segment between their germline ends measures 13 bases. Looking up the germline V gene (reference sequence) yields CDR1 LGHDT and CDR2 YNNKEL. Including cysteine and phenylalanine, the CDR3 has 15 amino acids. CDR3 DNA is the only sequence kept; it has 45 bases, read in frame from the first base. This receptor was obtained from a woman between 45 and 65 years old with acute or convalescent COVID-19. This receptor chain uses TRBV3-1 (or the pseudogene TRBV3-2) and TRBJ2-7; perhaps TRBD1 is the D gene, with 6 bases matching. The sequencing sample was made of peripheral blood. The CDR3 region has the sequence CASSQDNRVAYEQYF. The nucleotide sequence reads TGTGCCAGCAGCCAAGACAACAGGGTGGCATACGAGCAGTACTTC.